This passage covers 21 T cell receptor beta chains from one sample sequenced in a study of T cells in women clearing cervical HPV infection. The data were produced by immunoSEQ multiplex PCR, yet TCRdb's version contains in-frame clones alone and is incomplete. Its listing shows tens of thousands of clones. The sample taken for sequencing was blood buffy coat. All receptors come from a woman aged 18 to 75 with a cervical HPV16 infection that either progressed to CIN3+ or cleared (not recorded which).

Note on this clone: The observed sequence ends 3 residues before the CDR3 terminus, with the missing tail filled in from the germline J gene. The chain uses TRBV7-2 and TRBJ2-3; the D gene is possibly TRBD1 (6 bases). The germline V gene has CDR1 SGHTA and CDR2 FQGNSA. The CDR3 covers 15 residues. CDR3 DNA, as far as it was read: TGTGCCAGCAGCTTAGCACAGGGTCGCAATCAGCCG. Translating it yields CASSLAQGRNQP. The full CDR3 reads CASSLAQGRNQPQYF.

As concerns this clone: The read stops 3 residues short of the end of the CDR3; the missing end is completed from the germline J gene. The chain joins TRBV7-9 to TRBJ2-1, with unresolved D. Deletions cut 3 bases from V and 0 bases from J, with 9 bases between. Germline V gene sequence: CDR1 SEHNR, CDR2 FQNEAQ (reference sequence). The CDR3 is 15 amino acids. CDR3: CASSFVPSSYNEQFF. The sequenced CDR3 bases are TGTGCCAGCAGCTTCGTCCCTAGCTCCTACAATGAG.

Concerning this clone itself: Sequencing ends 3 residues short of the CDR3 end; the germline J gene provides the rest. The V call is TRBV7-9, the J call TRBJ2-2; 7 bases agree with TRBD1. This CDR3 region has 12 residues. CDR1 is SEHNR and CDR2 is FQNEAQ in the germline V gene (reference sequence). CDR3 residues: CASSWDSQKLFF. CDR3 bases read: TGTGCCAGCAGCTGGGACAGCCAAAAG.

A remark on this clone: The DNA ends 3 residues before the CDR3 does, and the rest of the CDR3 is filled in from the germline J gene. The chain recombines TRBV19 with TRBJ1-1; D unresolved. The CDR3 has 14 amino acids. The V gene's germline CDR1 is LNHDA and CDR2 SQIVND (reference sequence). The ends were cut back, 4 bases at V and 3 bases at J, with 12 bases in the middle. The sequenced CDR3 bases are TGTGCCAGTAGTACGACGGCGGGCCACACTGAA. The encoded protein is CASSTTAGHTE. The full CDR3 protein reads CASSTTAGHTEAFF.

Worth noting for this clone: The sequence runs out 3 residues before the end of the CDR3; the remainder is reconstructed from the germline J gene. The chain carries TRBV7-3 and TRBJ2-1; D is unresolved. The CDR3 runs 15 residues. V lost 6 bases to trimming and J lost 7 bases, with 19 bases between them. Germline values: CDR1 SGHTA, CDR2 FQGTGA. The CDR3 loop is CASSRGPALGNEQFF. The sequenced CDR3 bases are TGTGCCAGCAGTCGTGGCCCGGCCTTAGGGAATGAG. Based on the CDR3 plus reference TRBV7-3 and TRBJ2-1, the full variable domain is GAGVSQTPSNKVTEKGKYVELRCDPISGHTALYWYRQSLGQGPEFLIYFQGTGAADDSGLPNDRFFAVRPEGSVSTLKIQRTERGDSAVYLCASSRGPALGNEQFFGPGTRLTVL.

With regard to this clone: The read stops 3 residues short of the end of the CDR3; the missing end is completed from the germline J gene. The gene calls are TRBV9 and TRBJ2-7, with 11 bases fitting TRBD2. From germline, CDR1 is SGDLS and CDR2 YYNGEE. The CDR3 runs to 14 residues. V gave up 5 bases and J gave up 6 bases; unmatched junction bases: 7. CDR3 sequence: CASSEGLAASEQYF. The CDR3 DNA, read in part, is TGTGCCAGCAGTGAGGGACTAGCGGCGTCCGAG.

A word on this clone: The observed sequence ends 3 residues before the CDR3 terminus, with the missing tail filled in from the germline J gene. The genes are TRBV7-2 and TRBJ1-2, with D possibly TRBD1 on 5 matching bases. Germline CDR1 reads SGHTA; CDR2 reads FQGNSA. The CDR3 runs 15 residues. This chain's CDR3 is CASSKKSGGYNDYTF. The CDR3 DNA, read in part, is TGTGCCAGCAGCAAGAAGAGCGGGGGATACAATGAC.

With regard to this clone: The sequence runs out 3 residues before the end of the CDR3; the remainder is reconstructed from the germline J gene. This chain links TRBV6-2 or TRBV6-3 with TRBJ1-1; D uncertain. CDR1 and CDR2 from the germline V gene are MNHEY and SVGEGT. CDR3 length: 11 residues. The DNA read from the CDR3 is TGTGCCAGCAGCCACGGGGAGACA. Encoded protein: CASSHGET. The complete CDR3 sequence is CASSHGETAFF.

A note on this clone: The read halts 3 residues ahead of the CDR3 end, with the missing end drawn from the germline J gene. The chain carries TRBV18 and TRBJ2-2, with a tentative D call TRBD2 (6 bases). The germline V gene encodes CDR1 KGHSH and CDR2 LQKENI. The CDR3 has 15 residues. CDR3 protein: CASSVRGSGTNVLFF. The DNA read from the CDR3 is TGTGCCAGCTCAGTGCGGGGATCTGGGACCAACGTG.

Incomplete CDR3 DNA: TGTGCCAGCAGCCCCATTCTAAGCTCCTACGAG. Translated, it gives CASSPILSSYE. The full CDR3 protein reads CASSPILSSYEQYF. The chain employs TRBV27 and TRBJ2-7; D gene ambiguous. The read gets to within 3 residues of the CDR3 end, and the germline J gene fills in the rest. Germline CDR1 reads MNHEY; CDR2 reads SMNVEV (reference sequence). This CDR3 has 14 amino acids. The ends were cut back, 6 bases at V and 0 bases at J, with 12 bases in the middle.

For this clone: Coverage ceases 3 residues before the CDR3 finishes, and the germline J gene fills in the end. The V call is TRBV20-1, the J call TRBJ2-1; 7 positions agree with TRBD2. The germline CDR1 and CDR2 sequences are DFQATT and SNEGSKA (reference sequence). V lost 4 bases and J lost 4; bases outside the gene matches: 10. This CDR3 comprises 15 residues. The part of the CDR3 DNA that was read is TGCAGTGCTAATCCTCTCGCGGGGGTATACAATGAG. It specifies CSANPLAGVYNE. The whole CDR3 sequence reads CSANPLAGVYNEQFF.

For this clone: The observed sequence ends 3 residues before the CDR3 terminus, with the missing tail filled in from the germline J gene. V gene TRBV7-9 combines with J gene TRBJ1-2; weak D call: TRBD1 (6 bases). Per the germline V gene, CDR1 is SEHNR and CDR2 is FQNEAQ (reference sequence). The CDR3 runs 15 residues. The CDR3 bases that were read are TGTGCCAGCAGGTACCCTGGGGGGGCAACAGATACC. This encodes CASRYPGGATDT. The entire CDR3 protein reads CASRYPGGATDTYTF.

About this clone itself: The read comes to an end 3 residues before the CDR3 does, leaving the germline J gene to fill in the end. The V call is TRBV5-1, the J call TRBJ2-2, with D possibly TRBD2 on 6 matching bases. The V end lost 4 bases, the J end lost 6 bases, and 16 bases lay between the germline ends. Germline V gene sequence: CDR1 SGHRS, CDR2 YFSETQ. The CDR3 loop spans 15 amino acids. The CDR3 reads CASSLGTLDAGELFF. The sequenced part of the CDR3 DNA is TGCGCCAGCAGCCTCGGGACTCTTGACGCCGGGGAG.

The DNA read from the CDR3 is TGTGCCAGCAGCTTGTTTAGTCCTAATGAG. Protein: CASSLFSPNE. The CDR3 in its entirety is CASSLFSPNEQFF. The V gene is TRBV7-2, the J gene TRBJ2-1; D gene unclear. The CDR3 end falls 3 residues outside the read, so it is completed with the germline J gene. V was trimmed by 3 bases and J by 7 bases, leaving 10 bases between them. Germline-derived CDR1 and CDR2 are SGHTA and FQGNSA. The CDR3 length is 13 residues.

Notes on this clone: The read stops 3 residues short of the end of the CDR3; the missing end is completed from the germline J gene. This chain uses TRBV5-1 with TRBJ2-1, with 11 bases fitting TRBD2. CDR1 and CDR2 from the germline V gene are SGHRS and YFSETQ. The CDR3 totals 18 residues. The V gene end was trimmed by 4 bases and the J gene end by 0 bases; junction bases not matched to a gene: 9. CDR3 sequence reads: CASSAGGLAGSSYNEQFF. The DNA read from the CDR3 is TGCGCCAGCAGCGCCGGCGGACTAGCGGGTAGCTCCTACAATGAG.

Comment on this clone: Sequencing ends 3 residues short of the CDR3 end; the germline J gene provides the rest. The rearrangement joins TRBV7-8 to TRBJ1-4, with TRBD1 identical over 9 bases. Germline lookup yields CDR1 SGHVS and CDR2 FQNEAQ. After removal of 5 bases from V and 2 bases from J, the junction contained 3 bases not matched to a gene. This CDR3 has 15 amino acids. Here the CDR3 reads CASSKDRGTNEKLFF. The part of the CDR3 DNA that was read is TGTGCCAGCAGCAAAGACAGGGGGACTAATGAAAAA.

Comment on this clone: The read comes to an end 3 residues before the CDR3 does, leaving the germline J gene to fill in the end. The J gene is TRBJ1-2, the V gene TRBV7-9; 7 positions agree with TRBD1. This CDR3 spans 14 amino acids. Germline assignment: CDR1 SEHNR and CDR2 FQNEAQ (reference sequence). The CDR3 is CASSSRTGAETYTF. CDR3 DNA, as far as it was read: TGTGCCAGCAGCTCACGGACAGGAGCGGAGACC.

A remark on this clone: Compared with germline, one end of the junction differs, possibly owing to a read error. The CDR3 goes on 3 residues after the read ends, and that part is filled in from the germline J gene. The same CDR3 is also encoded by other DNA sequences in this sample. This sequence joins TRBV7-8 and TRBJ1-3; perhaps TRBD1 as D (6 bases). There are 15 residues in the CDR3. Germline V gene sequence: CDR1 SGHVS, CDR2 FQNEAQ. Incomplete CDR3 DNA: TGTGCCAGCAGCCCCACAGGGTCCCCTGGAAACACT. Translation gives CASSPTGSPGNT. The entire CDR3 is CASSPTGSPGNTIYF. The full variable domain, rest sourced from reference TRBV7-8 and TRBJ1-3, is GAGVSQSPRYKVAKRGQDVALRCDPISGHVSLFWYQQALGQGPEFLTYFQNEAQLDKSGLPSDRFFAERPEGSVSTLKIQRTQQEDSAVYLCASSPTGSPGNTIYFGEGSWLTVV.

As regards this clone: The read ends 3 residues early relative to the CDR3; the germline J gene fills the gap. This chain joins TRBV6-1 and TRBJ2-7; possibly TRBD1 for D (5 bases). V gave up 2 bases and J gave up 0 bases, with 14 bases separating them. Per germline, CDR1 MNHNS and CDR2 SASEGT. The CDR3 sequence is 16 residues long. CDR3 sequence: CASSERVDTPSYEQYF. CDR3 DNA (partial): TGTGCCAGCAGTGAAAGGGTGGACACCCCCTCCTACGAG.

On this clone: The read gets to within 3 residues of the CDR3 end, and the germline J gene fills in the rest. V and J are TRBV30 and TRBJ2-3, with a weak D call TRBD2 (5 bases). V was trimmed by 1 base and J by 0 bases, leaving 14 bases between them. The CDR3 sequence is 16 residues long. Germline V CDR1 and CDR2: GTSNPN, SVGIG (reference sequence). The CDR3 reads CAWSGHLAFSTDTQYF. CDR3 DNA (partial): TGTGCCTGGAGTGGACACCTAGCTTTTAGCACAGATACG.

Comments on this clone: The read ends 3 residues shy of where the CDR3 ends; the end is completed using the germline J gene. V gene TRBV19 combines with J gene TRBJ1-2, with 8 bases that match TRBD1. The CDR3 contains 15 residues. Germline-derived CDR1 and CDR2 are LNHDA and SQIVND (reference sequence). After removal of 5 bases from V and 7 bases from J, the junction contained 12 bases not matched to a gene. The CDR3 loop is CASSVTQGDEAGYTF. The CDR3 bases that were read are TGTGCCAGTAGTGTAACACAGGGGGATGAGGCTGGC.